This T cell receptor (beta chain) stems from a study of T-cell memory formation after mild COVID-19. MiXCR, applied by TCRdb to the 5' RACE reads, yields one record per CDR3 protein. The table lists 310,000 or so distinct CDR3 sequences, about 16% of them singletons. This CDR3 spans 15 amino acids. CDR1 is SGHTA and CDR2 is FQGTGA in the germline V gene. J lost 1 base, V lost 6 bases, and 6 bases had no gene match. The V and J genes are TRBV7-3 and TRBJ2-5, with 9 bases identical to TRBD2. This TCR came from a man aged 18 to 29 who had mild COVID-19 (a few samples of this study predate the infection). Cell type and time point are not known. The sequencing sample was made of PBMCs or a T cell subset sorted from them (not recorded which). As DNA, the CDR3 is TGTGCCAGCAGTGGGGGTAGCGGGAGCCAAGAGACCCAGTACTTC. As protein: CASSGGSGSQETQYF.